Here is one T cell receptor beta chain with its context. This record comes from a study of blood T cell repertoires in COVID-19. About the study: Sources were T cells, B-cell-depleted T cells, or PBMCs; the material itself was cDNA or gDNA.

Profiling relied on immunoSEQ multiplex PCR, and the TCRdb table lists in-frame clones only, not all of them. The sample lists around 94,000 clones; around nine tenths were seen once. The V gene end was trimmed by 0 bases and the J gene end by 4 bases; junction bases not matched to a gene: 6. CDR1 is SGDLS, CDR2 YYNGEE, per germline. The CDR3 totals 17 residues. The chain is built from TRBV9 and TRBJ2-3; 12 nucleotides align to TRBD2. This sequence was found in a man older than 75 with acute or convalescent COVID-19. Material for sequencing was peripheral blood. CDR3 sequence: CASSVGTSGRPPDTQYF. The CDR3, as DNA: TGTGCCAGCAGCGTAGGCACTAGCGGGAGGCCCCCAGATACGCAGTATTTT.